This T cell receptor beta chain was profiled in a study of blood T cell repertoires in COVID-19 (dated by TCRdb to between 2020 and 2021). Background on the whole study: Samples from collaborators originated in the United States, Italy and Spain and spanned both the acute and convalescent phases of COVID-19. The prospective study material was composed of cDNA or gDNA derived from T cells, B-cell-depleted T cells, or PBMCs. The dataset comprised deeply sampled blood TCRbeta repertoires from subjects exposed to, actively infected with, or recovered from COVID-19. The repertoires were made available in a free public database intended to serve as a resource for research on the immune response to SARS-CoV-2. The samples were drawn from the first 160 participants of the ongoing ImmuneRACE study and from about 1,200 subjects provided by 6 global collaborators. Sample metadata almost always included a de-identified subject ID, COVID-19 status, age in years and sex. Where available, HLA class I and class II types were taken from metadata supplied by the sample provider and were not determined by assay-based typing. Paper-wide results and their limitations: How much clinical and demographic metadata was included differed by source and by participant, and the metadata was provided uncurated.

Concerning this clone: Its antigen is unknown. Its ends do not fully match the called genes, so a read error is possible.

Whole blood was collected in K2EDTA tubes by collaborating institutions according to the institutions' own protocols. For TCRbeta analysis, collaborators shipped samples as frozen whole blood, isolated PBMCs, or DNA extracted from either of those sample types. TCRbeta CDR3 regions were amplified from genomic DNA using the immunoSEQ Assay, a bias-controlled multiplex PCR. The original pipeline was this. The number of nucleated cells in each sample was estimated from the amplification of reference gene primers within the assay. Sequence reads were collapsed and filtered to measure the absolute abundance of every unique TCRbeta CDR3 rearrangement. For each sample, productive Simpson clonality was calculated as the square root of Simpson's diversity index across productive rearrangements. TCRdb retrieved this table from immuneACCESS and kept in-frame rearrangements only. Not all clones are present; in checked studies, unresolved V genes account for under half, and no reason is known for the remainder. V, J and clone size are those of that table, while D and trimming were read from the DNA. The sample table holds roughly 100,000 clones, of which roughly 80% were seen once. Just under 4.5% of the sample goes to the ten largest clones.

The sequence was obtained from a human donor in a cohort sampled during active COVID-19. The sequenced material came from peripheral blood.

The CDR3 in this case is CAGSQNLVANTGELFF. The DNA reads as follows: TGTGCCGGCAGCCAAAATCTAGTTGCGAACACCGGGGAGCTGTTTTTT. The sequence is built from TRBV4-2 and TRBJ2-2, with no reliable assignment of the D segment. Measured from the cysteine to the phenylalanine, the CDR3 is 16 residues long. Just the 48-base CDR3 DNA is kept, in frame starting at base 1. From the germline V gene, CDR1 is LGHNA and CDR2 is YNFKEQ.